This TCR beta chain stems from a study of T cells in Graves' hyperthyroidism and ophthalmopathy. Points from the study as a whole: Separating ophthalmopathy from stable hyperthyroidism was achieved by a 13 V-J model.

Amplified TCR beta CDR3 regions came from RNA transcripts. With the HTBI primer set, the TCR CDR3 went through a first round of RT-PCR. TCRdb reprocessed the multiplex PCR reads via MiXCR and lists one record per CDR3 protein. The sample holds hundreds of thousands of distinct CDR3 sequences, approximately 13% seen once. The CDR3 spans 15 residues. Germline V gene lookup returns CDR1 SGHTA and CDR2 FQGNSA. With 1 base removed from V and 0 bases from J, the gap between germline ends came to 9 bases. This clonotype was picked up many times. Its antigen is as yet unknown. Hyperthyroidism, newly diagnosed and lasting under 2 months, affected patients aged 18 to 65. Every diagnosis used clinical symptoms, serum thyroxine and TRAb, thyroid ultrasound and orbital computed tomography. Blood was obtained at the first hyperthyroidism diagnosis, which preceded any ophthalmopathy symptoms.

The sequence derives from a woman in her thirties with Graves' hyperthyroidism that later progressed to Graves' ophthalmopathy. What was sequenced was blood. The chain combines TRBV7-2 with TRBJ1-1; D not resolved. CDR3 amino acids: CASSLVPAMNTEAFF. In DNA, the CDR3 is TGTGCCAGCAGCTTAGTTCCGGCAATGAACACTGAAGCTTTCTTT.